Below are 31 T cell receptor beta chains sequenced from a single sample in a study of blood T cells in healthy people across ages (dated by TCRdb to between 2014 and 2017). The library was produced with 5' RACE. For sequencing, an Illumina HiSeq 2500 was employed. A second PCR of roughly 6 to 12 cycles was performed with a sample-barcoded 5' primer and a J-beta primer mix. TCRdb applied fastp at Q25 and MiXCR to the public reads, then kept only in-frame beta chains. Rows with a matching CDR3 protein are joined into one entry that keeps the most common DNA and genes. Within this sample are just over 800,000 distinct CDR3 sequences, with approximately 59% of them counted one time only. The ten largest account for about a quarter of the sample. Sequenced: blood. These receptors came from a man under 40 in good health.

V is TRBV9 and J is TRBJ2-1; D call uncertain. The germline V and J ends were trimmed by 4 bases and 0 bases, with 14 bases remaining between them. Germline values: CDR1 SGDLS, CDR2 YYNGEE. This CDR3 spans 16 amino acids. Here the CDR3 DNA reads TGTGCCAGCAGCCCACCGTCCACGAGCTCCTACAATGAGCAGTTCTTC. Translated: CASSPPSTSSYNEQFF.

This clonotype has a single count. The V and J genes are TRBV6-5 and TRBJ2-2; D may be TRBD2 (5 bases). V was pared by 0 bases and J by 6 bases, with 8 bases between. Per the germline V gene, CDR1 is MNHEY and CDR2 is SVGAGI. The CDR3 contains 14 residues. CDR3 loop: CASSYSNGAGELFF. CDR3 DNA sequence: TGTGCCAGCAGTTACTCGAACGGGGCCGGGGAGCTGTTTTTT.

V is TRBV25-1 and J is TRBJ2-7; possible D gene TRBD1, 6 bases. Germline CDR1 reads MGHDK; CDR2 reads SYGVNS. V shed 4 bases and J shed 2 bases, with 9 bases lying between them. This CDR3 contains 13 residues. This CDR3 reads CASSGGTPYEQYF. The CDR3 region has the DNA TGTGCCAGCAGTGGTGGGACACCCTACGAGCAGTACTTC.

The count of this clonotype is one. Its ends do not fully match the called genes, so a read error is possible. CDR3 loop: CSVEGQRDYKQYF. The CDR3, as DNA: TGCAGCGTTGAAGGGCAGAGAGACTACAAGCAGTACTTC. This sequence joins TRBV29-1 and TRBJ2-7, with D perhaps TRBD2 (5 bases). Germline values: CDR1 SQVTM, CDR2 ANQGSEA. This CDR3 is 13 amino acids long.

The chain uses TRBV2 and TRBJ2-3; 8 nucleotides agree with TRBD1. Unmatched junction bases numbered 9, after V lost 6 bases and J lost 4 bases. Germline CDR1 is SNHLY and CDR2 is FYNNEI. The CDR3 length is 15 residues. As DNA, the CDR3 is TGTGCCAGCAGGCGGACAGGGCCAGATCCAGATACGCAGTATTTT. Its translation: CASRRTGPDPDTQYF.

CDR3 amino acids: CASSKQGGIGLNYGYTF. The CDR3 DNA is TGTGCCAGCAGCAAACAGGGGGGTATTGGCCTGAACTATGGCTACACCTTC. The chain couples TRBV6-1 to TRBJ1-2; the match to TRBD1 covers 8 bases. The CDR3 has 17 amino acids. Germline values: CDR1 MNHNS, CDR2 SASEGT. J gave up 2 bases and V 6 bases, and 14 bases lay outside the gene matches.

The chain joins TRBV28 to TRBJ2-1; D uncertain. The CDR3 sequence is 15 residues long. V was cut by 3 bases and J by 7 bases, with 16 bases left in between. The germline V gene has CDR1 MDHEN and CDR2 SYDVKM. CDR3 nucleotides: TGTGCCAGCAGTTTGGGCACCCATCCTAGGAATGAGCAGTTCTTC. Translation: CASSLGTHPRNEQFF. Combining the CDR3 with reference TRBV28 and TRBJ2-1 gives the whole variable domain DVKVTQSSRYLVKRTGEKVFLECVQDMDHENMFWYRQDPGLGLRLIYFSYDVKMKEKGDIPEGYSVSREKKERFSLILESASTNQTSMYLCASSLGTHPRNEQFFGPGTRLTVL.

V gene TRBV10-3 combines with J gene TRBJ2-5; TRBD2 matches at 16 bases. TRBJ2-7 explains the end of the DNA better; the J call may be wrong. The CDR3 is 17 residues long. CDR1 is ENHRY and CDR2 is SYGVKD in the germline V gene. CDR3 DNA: TGTGCCATCAGTGTTGGGGGGACTAGCGGGGGGGCGGGCGAGCAGTACTTC. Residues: CAISVGGTSGGAGEQYF.

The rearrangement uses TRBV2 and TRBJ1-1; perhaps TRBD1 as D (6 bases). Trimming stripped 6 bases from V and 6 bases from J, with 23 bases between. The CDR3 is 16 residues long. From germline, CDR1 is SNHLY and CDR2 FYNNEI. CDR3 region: CASSRGPLGLVSEAFF. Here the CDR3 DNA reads TGTGCCAGCAGCAGGGGACCCCTCGGTTTGGTGTCTGAAGCTTTCTTT.

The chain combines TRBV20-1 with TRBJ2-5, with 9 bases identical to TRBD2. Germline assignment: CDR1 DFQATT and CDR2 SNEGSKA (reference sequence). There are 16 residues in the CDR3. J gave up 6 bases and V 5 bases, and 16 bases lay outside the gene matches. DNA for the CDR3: TGCAGTGCTCACCCAGCGGGGGGCGCCGGGAAGAAGACCCAGTACTTC. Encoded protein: CSAHPAGGAGKKTQYF.

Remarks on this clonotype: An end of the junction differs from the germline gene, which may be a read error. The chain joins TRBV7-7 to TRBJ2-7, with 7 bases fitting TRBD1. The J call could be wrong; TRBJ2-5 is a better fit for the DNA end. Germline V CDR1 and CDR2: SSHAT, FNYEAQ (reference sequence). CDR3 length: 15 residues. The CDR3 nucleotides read TGTGCTAGCAGCTTAGTACAGGGGAGAGGAGAGACCCAGTACTTC. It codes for CASSLVQGRGETQYF.

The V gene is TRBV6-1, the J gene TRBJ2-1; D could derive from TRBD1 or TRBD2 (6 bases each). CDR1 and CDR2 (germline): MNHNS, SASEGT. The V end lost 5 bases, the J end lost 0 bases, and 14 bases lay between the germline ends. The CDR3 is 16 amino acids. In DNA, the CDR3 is TGTGCCAGCAGTCTCGACAGGAGGGCCTCCTACAATGAGCAGTTCTTC. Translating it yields CASSLDRRASYNEQFF.

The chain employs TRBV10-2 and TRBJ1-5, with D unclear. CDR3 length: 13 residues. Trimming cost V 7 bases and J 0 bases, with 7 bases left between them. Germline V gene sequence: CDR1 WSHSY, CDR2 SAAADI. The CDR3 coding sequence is TGCGCCAGCACATCGAATAGCAATCAGCCCCAGCATTTT. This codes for CASTSNSNQPQHF.

Here the CDR3 DNA reads TGCAGTGCTTCTGTGGGACTAGCGGGTCTCGGATCCTACGAGCAGTACTTC. Translating gives CSASVGLAGLGSYEQYF. The chain carries TRBV20-1 and TRBJ2-7; TRBD2 matches at 12 bases. Germline CDR1 DFQATT, CDR2 SNEGSKA (reference sequence). V lost 5 bases, J lost 1 base, and 12 bases stayed unmatched. The CDR3 covers 17 residues.

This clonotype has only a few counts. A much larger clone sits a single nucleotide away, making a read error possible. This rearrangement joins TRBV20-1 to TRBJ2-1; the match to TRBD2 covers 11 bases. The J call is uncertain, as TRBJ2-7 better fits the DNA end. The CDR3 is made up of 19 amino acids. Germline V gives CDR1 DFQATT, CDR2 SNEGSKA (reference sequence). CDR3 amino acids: CSARSLTSGIPGSHNEQYF. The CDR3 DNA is TGCAGTGCTAGATCATTGACTAGCGGGATCCCCGGGTCACACAATGAGCAGTACTTC.

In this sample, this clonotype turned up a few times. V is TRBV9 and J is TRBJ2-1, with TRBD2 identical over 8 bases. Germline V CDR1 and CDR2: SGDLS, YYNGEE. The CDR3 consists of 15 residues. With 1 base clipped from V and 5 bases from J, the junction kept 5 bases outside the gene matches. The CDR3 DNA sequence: TGTGCCAGCAGCGTACAAAGCGGGGGTAACAATGAGCAGTTCTTC. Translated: CASSVQSGGNNEQFF.

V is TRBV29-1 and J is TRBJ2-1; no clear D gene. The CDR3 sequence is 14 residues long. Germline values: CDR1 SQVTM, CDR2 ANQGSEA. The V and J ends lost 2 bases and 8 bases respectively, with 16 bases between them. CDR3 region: CSVESILGPDEQFF. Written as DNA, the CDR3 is TGCAGCGTTGAATCGATCCTTGGGCCGGATGAGCAGTTCTTC.

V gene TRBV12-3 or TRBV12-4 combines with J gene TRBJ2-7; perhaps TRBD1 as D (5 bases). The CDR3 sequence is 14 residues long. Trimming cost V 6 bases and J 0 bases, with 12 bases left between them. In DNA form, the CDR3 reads TGTGCCAGCAGGCCGACAGCGAGCTCCTACGAGCAGTACTTC. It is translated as CASRPTASSYEQYF.

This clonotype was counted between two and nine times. The CDR3 DNA reads TGTGCCAGCAGTGGGGGGGGGAGTTTCTCCTACAATGAGCAGTTCTTC. Its protein is CASSGGGSFSYNEQFF. The chain links TRBV25-1 to TRBJ2-1, with 7 nucleotides matching TRBD2. The length of the CDR3 is 16 residues. Per germline, CDR1 MGHDK and CDR2 SYGVNS. V lost 4 bases and J lost 0; bases outside the gene matches: 6.

The CDR3 here is CASSPGTRTTQYF. In DNA, the CDR3 is TGTGCCAGCAGCCCGGGAACACGGACCACGCAGTATTTT. The chain combines TRBV7-9 with TRBJ2-3; maybe TRBD2 (5 bases). V was trimmed by 5 bases and J by 9 bases, leaving 15 bases between them. From germline, CDR1 is SEHNR and CDR2 FQNEAQ (reference sequence). This CDR3 comprises 13 residues.

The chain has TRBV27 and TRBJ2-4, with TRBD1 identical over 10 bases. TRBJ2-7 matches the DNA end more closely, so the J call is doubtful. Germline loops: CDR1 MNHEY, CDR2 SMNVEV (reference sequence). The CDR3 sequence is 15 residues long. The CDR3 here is CASSSPGTGDHEQYF. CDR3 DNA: TGTGCCAGCAGTTCCCCCGGGACAGGGGACCACGAGCAGTACTTC.

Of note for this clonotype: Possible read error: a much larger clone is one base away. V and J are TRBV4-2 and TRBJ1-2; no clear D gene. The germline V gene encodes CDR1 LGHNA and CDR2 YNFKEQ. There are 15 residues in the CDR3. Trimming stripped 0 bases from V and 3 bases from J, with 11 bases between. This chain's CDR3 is CASSQDTSSDYGYTF. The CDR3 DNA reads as TGTGCCAGCAGCCAAGATACCAGTAGCGACTATGGCTACACCTTC.

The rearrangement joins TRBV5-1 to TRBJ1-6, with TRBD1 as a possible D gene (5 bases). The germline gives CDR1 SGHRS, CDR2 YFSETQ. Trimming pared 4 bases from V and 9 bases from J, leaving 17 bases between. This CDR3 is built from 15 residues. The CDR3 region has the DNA TGCGCCAGCAGCCCGGAGGGGCCGACTGGTTCACCCCTCCACTTT. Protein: CASSPEGPTGSPLHF.

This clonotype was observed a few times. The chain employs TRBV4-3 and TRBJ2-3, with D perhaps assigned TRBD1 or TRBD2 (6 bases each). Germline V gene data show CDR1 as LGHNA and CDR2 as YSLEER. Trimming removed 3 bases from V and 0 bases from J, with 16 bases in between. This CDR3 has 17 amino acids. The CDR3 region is CASSHLRDTHSTDTQYF. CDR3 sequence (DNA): TGCGCCAGCAGCCACCTGCGGGACACTCATAGCACAGATACGCAGTATTTT.

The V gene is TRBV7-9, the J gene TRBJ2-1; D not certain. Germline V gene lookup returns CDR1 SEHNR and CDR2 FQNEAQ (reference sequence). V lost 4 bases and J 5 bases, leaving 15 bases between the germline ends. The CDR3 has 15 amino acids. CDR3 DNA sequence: TGTGCCAGCAGCTCCCGCGGTTATCCCAACAATGAGCAGTTCTTC. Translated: CASSSRGYPNNEQFF.

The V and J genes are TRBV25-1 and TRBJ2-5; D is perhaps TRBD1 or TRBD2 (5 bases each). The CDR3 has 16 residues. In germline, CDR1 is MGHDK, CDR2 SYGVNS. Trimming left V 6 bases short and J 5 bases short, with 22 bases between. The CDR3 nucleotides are TGTGCCAGCAGAGGGGCTAGCCTAGGGGAAGTGGAGACCCAGTACTTC. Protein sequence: CASRGASLGEVETQYF.

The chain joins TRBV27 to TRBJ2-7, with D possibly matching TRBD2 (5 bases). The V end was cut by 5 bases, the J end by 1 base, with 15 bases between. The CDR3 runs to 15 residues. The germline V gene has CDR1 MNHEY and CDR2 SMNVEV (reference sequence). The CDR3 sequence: CASSHGLTSSYEQYF. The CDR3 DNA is TGTGCCAGCAGTCACGGACTGACTTCATCCTACGAGCAGTACTTC.

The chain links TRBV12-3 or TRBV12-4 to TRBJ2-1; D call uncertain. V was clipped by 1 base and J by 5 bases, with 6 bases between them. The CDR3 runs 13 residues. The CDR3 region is CASSLVPDNEQFF. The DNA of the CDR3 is TGTGCCAGCAGTTTAGTCCCCGACAATGAGCAGTTCTTC.

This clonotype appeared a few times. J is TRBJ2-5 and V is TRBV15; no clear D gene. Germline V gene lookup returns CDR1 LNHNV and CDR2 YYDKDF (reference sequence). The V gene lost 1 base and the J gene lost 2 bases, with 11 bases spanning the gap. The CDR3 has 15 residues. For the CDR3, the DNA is TGTGCCACCAGCAGAGCCAAGGCACAACAAGAGACCCAGTACTTC. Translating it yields CATSRAKAQQETQYF.

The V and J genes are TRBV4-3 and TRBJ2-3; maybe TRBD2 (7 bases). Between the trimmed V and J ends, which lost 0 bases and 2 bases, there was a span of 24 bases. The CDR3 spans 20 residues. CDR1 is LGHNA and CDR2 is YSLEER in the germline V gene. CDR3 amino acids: CASSQDYRDGGGLTTDTQYF. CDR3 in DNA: TGCGCCAGCAGCCAAGATTATCGGGATGGCGGGGGCTTAACCACAGATACGCAGTATTTT.

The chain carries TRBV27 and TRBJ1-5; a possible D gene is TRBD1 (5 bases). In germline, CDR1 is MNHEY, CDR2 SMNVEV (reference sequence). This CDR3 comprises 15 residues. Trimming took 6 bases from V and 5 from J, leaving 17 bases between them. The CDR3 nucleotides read TGTGCCAGCAGAGTCGGGTGGGGCGAGGATCAGCCCCAGCATTTT. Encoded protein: CASRVGWGEDQPQHF.